A selection of T cell receptor beta chains follows, all from one sample in a study of TIL therapy for anti-PD-1-resistant metastatic lung cancer. The method was immunoSEQ multiplex PCR; TCRdb's version includes in-frame clones alone and lacks a portion of them. The data contain some 57,000 clones, roughly 84% of them seen just once; the ten biggest clones take up 2.5% to 3%. This specimen was blood, taken at baseline. These receptors originate from a person between 25 and 79 years old with non-small cell lung cancer. Each CDR3 is given with its conserved first and last residue. Fields, in order: J gene, V gene, clone size, D gene, CDR3 protein, CDR3 DNA. D genes are given only for firm matches. Size values are once, few and many counts, or a class for expanded clones, and some rows have none.

>TRBJ1-1|TRBV5-1|-|-
CASSFYRSIGAGNTEAFF
TGCGCCAGCAGCTTTTACCGGAGTATTGGGGCAGGGAACACTGAAGCTTTCTTT
>TRBJ1-4|TRBV28|-|-
CASSLNRVRDEKLFF
TGTGCCAGCAGCTTAAACAGGGTGAGGGATGAAAAACTGTTTTTT
>TRBJ2-7|TRBV6-5|-|-
CAGGSYEQYF
TGTGCTGGGGGGTCCTACGAGCAGTACTTC
>TRBJ1-1|TRBV29-1|-|TRBD1
CSVGTGGNTEAFF
TGCAGCGTCGGGACAGGGGGGAACACTGAAGCTTTCTTT
>TRBJ2-2|TRBV4-1|-|TRBD1
CASSRGQGAGELFF
TGCGCCAGCAGCCGGGGACAGGGGGCCGGGGAGCTGTTTTTT
>TRBJ2-7|TRBV6-5|-|-
CASRTPRALEQYF
TGTGCCAGCAGGACCCCGCGAGCGCTGGAGCAGTACTTC
>TRBJ1-5|TRBV4-2|few|-
CASSQDPQGNQPQHF
TGTGCCAGCAGCCAAGATCCACAGGGAAATCAGCCCCAGCATTTT
>TRBJ2-2|TRBV27|-|-
CASSLGFEVTGELFF
TGTGCCAGCAGTTTAGGATTTGAGGTTACCGGGGAGCTGTTTTTT
>TRBJ1-6|TRBV5-4|once|-
CASSYQGLNSPLHF
TGTGCCAGCAGCTATCAGGGGCTAAATTCACCCCTCCACTTT
>TRBJ2-1|TRBV3-1/TRBV3-2|-|TRBD1
CASRSTGPSSYNEQFF
TGTGCCAGCAGGTCGACAGGGCCGAGCTCCTACAATGAGCAGTTCTTC
>TRBJ2-3|TRBV12-3/TRBV12-4|once|-
CASSSGIGTQYF
TGTGCCAGCAGTTCAGGGATCGGTACGCAGTATTTT
>TRBJ2-7|TRBV10-3|-|-
CAIMAGASYEQYF
TGTGCCATCATGGCCGGAGCTTCCTACGAGCAGTACTTC
>TRBJ2-3|TRBV9|-|TRBD1
CASSLRQGVSDTQYF
TGTGCCAGCAGCCTTAGACAGGGGGTTTCCGATACGCAGTATTTT
>TRBJ1-5|TRBV7-9|-|-
CASSGMGPGGNQPQHF
TGTGCCAGCAGCGGAATGGGGCCGGGCGGCAATCAGCCCCAGCATTTT
>TRBJ2-1|TRBV5-1|-|TRBD2
CASSATGTSGRGGEQFF
TGCGCCAGCAGCGCAACCGGGACTAGCGGGAGGGGCGGTGAGCAGTTCTTC
>TRBJ2-7|TRBV30|few|-
CAWTDPGYEQYF
TGTGCCTGGACCGATCCAGGCTACGAGCAGTACTTC
>TRBJ2-2|TRBV6-5|-|TRBD2
CASATSGFNTGELFF
TGTGCCAGCGCAACTAGCGGGTTCAACACCGGGGAGCTGTTTTTT
>TRBJ1-2|TRBV5-1|-|-
CASSLAIGGIDGYTF
TGCGCCAGCAGCTTGGCCATTGGAGGGATTGATGGCTACACCTTC
>TRBJ2-3|TRBV19|-|-
CASTLAYKDGSTDTQYF
TGTGCCAGTACCCTCGCGTATAAAGACGGCAGCACAGATACGCAGTATTTT
>TRBJ1-6|TRBV19|-|TRBD1
CASTAPLGTGHSPLHF
TGTGCCAGTACCGCCCCGCTCGGGACAGGACATTCACCCCTCCACTTT
>TRBJ2-1|TRBV29-1|-|-
CSVEGTKGSSYNEQFF
TGCAGCGTTGAAGGAACGAAGGGCAGCTCCTACAATGAGCAGTTCTTC
>TRBJ1-2|TRBV27|-|-
CASSLGTRYGYTF
TGTGCCAGCAGTTTAGGGACACGCTATGGCTACACCTTC
>TRBJ2-2|TRBV27|-|-
CASRRGRPNTGELFF
TGTGCCAGCAGAAGAGGCAGGCCGAACACCGGGGAGCTGTTTTTT
>TRBJ1-1|TRBV3-1/TRBV3-2|once|-
CASSHLKQVNTEAFF
TGTGCCAGCAGCCACTTAAAACAGGTGAACACTGAAGCTTTCTTT
>TRBJ2-5|TRBV15|-|-
CATQSSDSPQETQYF
TGTGCCACCCAATCTTCGGACAGCCCCCAAGAGACCCAGTACTTC
>TRBJ2-5|TRBV19|-|TRBD1
CAGDSQETQYF
TGTGCGGGGGACAGTCAAGAGACCCAGTACTTC
>TRBJ1-6|TRBV27|-|-
CASSPSTPTASPLHF
TGTGCCAGCAGCCCGTCGACACCTACCGCATCACCCCTCCACTTT
>TRBJ2-7|TRBV11-2|few|-
CASSLGLALYEQYF
TGTGCCAGCAGCTTAGGGCTAGCGCTCTACGAGCAGTACTTC
>TRBJ1-1|TRBV5-1|-|TRBD1
CASSLPDREGTEAFF
TGCGCCAGCAGCTTACCCGACAGGGAGGGCACTGAAGCTTTCTTT
>TRBJ1-1|TRBV30|-|-
CAWSAGGLTEAFF
TGTGCCTGGAGTGCTGGTGGGCTCACTGAAGCTTTCTTT
>TRBJ2-1|TRBV10-3|once|TRBD2
CAISESNDGTSGVQFF
TGTGCCATCAGTGAGTCTAACGACGGGACTAGCGGTGTGCAGTTCTTC
>TRBJ2-2|TRBV7-6|few|TRBD1
CASRSGTGNTGELFF
TGTGCCAGCAGATCCGGGACAGGGAACACCGGGGAGCTGTTTTTT
>TRBJ2-7|TRBV6-1|once|-
CASSDGGESYEQYF
TGTGCCAGCAGTGACGGGGGCGAGTCCTACGAGCAGTACTTC
>TRBJ1-1|TRBV13|-|-
CASSQDSDEAFF
TGTGCCAGCAGCCAAGACTCGGATGAAGCTTTCTTT
>TRBJ1-2|TRBV30|-|-
CAWSVYQGSLSYTF
TGTGCCTGGAGTGTCTATCAGGGCTCCCTGAGCTACACCTTC
>TRBJ2-7|TRBV5-1|-|-
CASSWGAATGAYEQYF
TGCGCCAGCAGCTGGGGGGCGGCAACCGGGGCCTACGAGCAGTACTTC
>TRBJ2-5|TRBV19|-|TRBD2
CASSKIAGSGLETQYF
TGTGCCAGTAGTAAAATAGCGGGGTCCGGATTGGAGACCCAGTACTTC
>TRBJ1-2|TRBV5-5|-|TRBD1
CASSLERDSYGYTF
TGTGCCAGCAGCTTGGAAAGGGACAGCTATGGCTACACCTTC
>TRBJ2-7|TRBV19|-|-
CASKVSPPSYEQYF
TGTGCCAGTAAGGTTAGCCCCCCGTCCTACGAGCAGTACTTC
>TRBJ2-1|TRBV29-1|-|TRBD2
CSVGSGTSGRLEQFF
TGCAGCGTTGGGTCCGGGACTAGCGGGAGGCTTGAGCAGTTCTTC
>TRBJ2-6|TRBV28|-|TRBD1
CASRTGAGFSGANVLTF
TGTGCCAGCAGGACAGGGGCCGGATTCTCTGGGGCCAACGTCCTGACTTTC
>TRBJ1-2|TRBV27|-|-
CASRLGNGGNYGYTF
TGTGCCAGCAGACTCGGAAACGGAGGGAACTATGGCTACACCTTC
>TRBJ1-2|TRBV12-3/TRBV12-4|-|-
CASSLSQVYGYTF
TGTGCCAGCAGTTTGTCACAGGTTTATGGCTACACCTTC
>TRBJ2-3|TRBV27|-|-
CASSLVGSYSGALNTQYF
TGTGCCAGCAGTTTAGTCGGCAGCTACAGCGGAGCTCTAAATACGCAGTATTTT
>TRBJ1-1|TRBV19|-|-
CASMPRGTEAFF
TGTGCCAGTATGCCGAGGGGAACTGAAGCTTTCTTT
>TRBJ2-5|TRBV9|-|-
CASSVAPQDRGTQYF
TGTGCCAGCAGCGTAGCCCCTCAGGACCGGGGAACCCAGTACTTC
>TRBJ2-7|TRBV9|-|-
CASSPTAQPYEQYF
TGTGCCAGCAGCCCAACGGCCCAACCCTACGAGCAGTACTTC
>TRBJ1-1|TRBV2|-|-
CASSEEGNTEAFF
TGTGCCAGCAGTGAAGAGGGGAACACTGAAGCTTTCTTT
>TRBJ1-6|TRBV25-1|once|-
CASSDVGDNSPLHF
TGTGCCAGCAGTGATGTGGGTGATAATTCACCCCTCCACTTT
>TRBJ2-3|TRBV19|-|-
CASSPGGADTQYF
TGTGCCAGTAGTCCGGGGGGCGCAGATACGCAGTATTTT
>TRBJ2-2|TRBV4-1|-|-
CASSNTGELFF
TGCGCCAGCAGTAATACCGGGGAGCTGTTTTTT
>TRBJ2-3|TRBV30|-|-
CAWSEPRLPSTDTQYF
TGTGCCTGGAGTGAGCCCAGGTTGCCTAGCACAGATACGCAGTATTTT
>TRBJ1-2|TRBV4-1|-|-
CASSQAGGGDYGYTF
TGCGCCAGCAGCCAAGCGGGGGGGGGAGACTATGGCTACACCTTC
>TRBJ1-2|TRBV6-5|-|-
CASSYSKTADYGYTF
TGTGCCAGCAGTTACTCGAAGACAGCGGATTATGGCTACACCTTC
>TRBJ2-5|TRBV3-1/TRBV3-2|few|TRBD2
CASSHSLAGEETQYF
TGTGCCAGCAGCCATAGTCTAGCGGGGGAAGAGACCCAGTACTTC
>TRBJ1-5|TRBV5-4|once|-
CASSLAPGNQPQHF
TGTGCCAGCAGCTTGGCCCCGGGCAATCAGCCCCAGCATTTT
>TRBJ2-2|TRBV5-1|-|-
CASSLASGTGELFF
TGCGCCAGCAGCTTGGCCTCGGGCACCGGGGAGCTGTTTTTT